A selection of T cell receptor beta chains follows, all from one sample in a study of response to subunit inactivated influenza vaccine. TCRdb reprocessed the RT-PCR reads via MiXCR and lists one record per CDR3 protein. Of around 520,000 distinct CDR3 sequences in the sample, about 25% are singletons; the top ten hold 1.5% to 2%. The sequencing here drew on CD4+ T cells sorted from PBMCs, taken roughly 5 days after vaccination. Receptors were obtained from a middle-aged man who received an inactivated influenza vaccine. Both conserved end residues are part of each CDR3. Each record gives: J gene, V gene, clone size, D gene, CDR3 DNA, CDR3 protein. D genes are given only for firm matches. Rows give clone size only sometimes, using once, few, many, or a class for an expanded clone.

j_call: TRBJ2-7
v_call: TRBV4-1
clone_size: .
d_call: TRBD1
cdr3_nt: TGCGCCAGCAGCCAGGGGGGGGACAGGGTGCACTACGAGCAGTACTTC
cdr3_aa: CASSQGGDRVHYEQYF

j_call: TRBJ2-3
v_call: TRBV12-3/TRBV12-4
clone_size: many
d_call: TRBD2
cdr3_nt: TGTGCCAGCAGTCTCAGCGGGAGCTCAGATACGCAGTATTTT
cdr3_aa: CASSLSGSSDTQYF

j_call: TRBJ1-5
v_call: TRBV12-3/TRBV12-4
clone_size: .
d_call: .
cdr3_nt: TGTGCCAGCAGTTTGGCAGCCGGTCAGCCCCAGCATTTT
cdr3_aa: CASSLAAGQPQHF

j_call: TRBJ2-7
v_call: TRBV3-1
clone_size: .
d_call: TRBD1
cdr3_nt: TGTGCCAGCAGCCCCGGGACAGGAAATTTTGAGCAGTACTTC
cdr3_aa: CASSPGTGNFEQYF

j_call: TRBJ2-7
v_call: TRBV5-6
clone_size: few
d_call: .
cdr3_nt: TGTGCCAGCAGACCCTTACAGGGACCCTACGAGCAGTACTTC
cdr3_aa: CASRPLQGPYEQYF

j_call: TRBJ2-1
v_call: TRBV25-1
clone_size: .
d_call: TRBD1
cdr3_nt: TGTGCCAGCAGTGAGGCAGGGGGCTCCTACAATGAGCAGTTCTTC
cdr3_aa: CASSEAGGSYNEQFF

j_call: TRBJ2-1
v_call: TRBV10-3
clone_size: .
d_call: TRBD1
cdr3_nt: TGTGCCAGCGCCCGGGACAGTAATTTTGAGCAGTTCTTC
cdr3_aa: CASARDSNFEQFF

j_call: TRBJ2-5
v_call: TRBV7-9
clone_size: few
d_call: .
cdr3_nt: TGTGCCAGCAGCTTACCTAACAGTCGGGAGACCCAGTACTTC
cdr3_aa: CASSLPNSRETQYF

j_call: TRBJ2-1
v_call: TRBV5-1
clone_size: .
d_call: .
cdr3_nt: TGCGCCAGCAGCTTGGCGGGACAAAATGAGCAGTTCTTC
cdr3_aa: CASSLAGQNEQFF

j_call: TRBJ2-3
v_call: TRBV6-2/TRBV6-3
clone_size: .
d_call: .
cdr3_nt: TGTGCCAGCAGTTCCCTACTAGGAGTAACAGATACGCAGTATTTT
cdr3_aa: CASSSLLGVTDTQYF